Shown below are 24 T cell receptor beta chains from a single sample sequenced in a study of T cell clonality in common variable immunodeficiency. Clones were sequenced by immunoSEQ multiplex PCR, and TCRdb holds only the in-frame ones, with some missing. This sample includes under 45,000 clones with no singletons; its ten biggest clones take up approximately 1.3%. Sequencing was carried out using peripheral blood mononuclear cells. The receptors derive from a person aged 18 to 75 in good health.

This clone was counted at least ten times. The chain's CDR3 is CASSSTSGDAQYF. The sequenced part of the CDR3 DNA is TGCGCCAGCAGCTCGACTAGCGGGGATGCG. The chain combines TRBV5-1 with TRBJ2-3; TRBD2 aligns across 11 bases. The CDR3 end falls 3 residues outside the read, so it is completed with the germline J gene. In germline, CDR1 is SGHRS, CDR2 YFSETQ. This CDR3 has 13 amino acids.

This clone appeared many times. The read is 3 residues too short to cover the CDR3 end, so that end is filled in from the germline J gene. The chain recombines TRBV5-4 with TRBJ2-7, with no clear D. Germline-derived CDR1 and CDR2 are SGHNT and YYREEE (reference sequence). V lost 4 bases, J lost 0 bases, and 8 bases lay in between. The length of the CDR3 is 13 residues. The CDR3 spells CASSPGPSYEQYF. CDR3 bases read: TGTGCCAGCAGCCCAGGTCCCTCCTACGAG. The complete variable domain, with remaining parts taken from reference TRBV5-4 and TRBJ2-7, reads ETGVTQSPTHLIKTRGQQVTLRCSSQSGHNTVSWYQQALGQGPQFIFQYYREEENGRGNFPPRFSGLQFPNYSSELNVNALELDDSALYLCASSPGPSYEQYFGPGTRLTVT.

As concerns this clone: The CDR3 extends 3 residues past the end of the read, so its final part is completed from the germline J gene. The V gene is TRBV5-6, the J gene TRBJ1-4; D is undetermined. CDR1 and CDR2 from the germline V gene are SGHDT and YYEEEE. This CDR3 comprises 15 residues. V was shortened by 2 bases and J by 2 bases, with 10 bases between the two germline ends. The chain's CDR3 is CASSFRGATNEKLFF. CDR3 DNA (partial): TGTGCCAGCAGCTTCCGGGGTGCGACTAATGAAAAA.

This clone occurred many times. The observed sequence ends 3 residues before the CDR3 terminus, with the missing tail filled in from the germline J gene. The chain combines TRBV7-3 with TRBJ1-2; 8 positions match TRBD1. V dropped 4 bases and J dropped 2; count of bases not matched to a gene: 6. Germline CDR1 and CDR2: SGHTA and FQGTGA. This CDR3 spans 15 amino acids. This chain's CDR3 is CASSYGQGGNYGYTF. Incomplete CDR3 DNA: TGTGCCAGCAGCTACGGACAGGGAGGCAACTATGGC.

This clone was seen at least ten times. The sequence runs out 3 residues before the end of the CDR3; the remainder is reconstructed from the germline J gene. This chain links TRBV19 with TRBJ2-6; D perhaps matches TRBD1 (6 bases). From germline, CDR1 is LNHDA and CDR2 SQIVND (reference sequence). CDR3 length: 15 residues. V dropped 6 bases and J dropped 3 bases, with 12 bases sitting between them. The CDR3 DNA, read in part, is TGTGCCAGTAGGCTACAGGGCTTTGGGGCCAACGTC. It is translated as CASRLQGFGANV. The whole CDR3 sequence is CASRLQGFGANVLTF.

This clone was detected ten times or more. The CDR3 goes on 3 residues after the read ends, and that part is filled in from the germline J gene. V is TRBV20-1 and J is TRBJ2-7; TRBD2 matches 8 bases. There are 15 residues in the CDR3. V lost 1 base to trimming and J lost 6 bases; unmatched junction nucleotides: 11. Germline CDR1 is DFQATT and CDR2 is SNEGSKA (reference sequence). The DNA read from the CDR3 is TGCAGTGCTAGAGGCGGGGGGCTAGGGGCCAGCGAG. It translates to CSARGGGLGASE. From start to end, the CDR3 is CSARGGGLGASEQYF.

This clone was detected many times. The read ends 3 residues before the CDR3 terminus; that terminus is restored from the germline J gene. This chain uses TRBV20-1 with TRBJ2-3; D is uncertain. Looked up from germline, CDR1 is DFQATT and CDR2 is SNEGSKA (reference sequence). The CDR3 is 13 residues long. V was trimmed by 5 bases and J by 5 bases, leaving 14 bases between them. The CDR3 bases that were read are TGCAGTGCTGAAACAGAGGCCGGAGATACG. Its protein is CSAETEAGDT. The CDR3, in full, reads CSAETEAGDTQYF.

This clone was seen a few times. The read finishes 3 residues shy of the CDR3 end, and the germline J gene is used to complete it. The rearrangement joins TRBV18 to TRBJ2-1, with TRBD2 matching over 12 bases. Per germline, CDR1 KGHSH and CDR2 LQKENI. This CDR3 region has 16 residues. Trimming at V came to 1 base and at J to 7 bases, leaving 5 bases not matched to a gene. CDR3 sequence: CASSPQLAGGMNEQFF. CDR3 bases read: TGTGCCAGCTCACCACAACTAGCGGGAGGAATGAATGAG.

This clone was observed many times. The read terminates 3 residues before the CDR3 end, so the remaining end is supplied by the germline J gene. This chain joins TRBV6-2 or TRBV6-3 and TRBJ2-3; 10 bases align to TRBD2. With 6 bases clipped from V and 2 bases from J, the junction kept 8 bases outside the gene matches. The CDR3 runs 16 residues. In germline, CDR1 is MNHEY, CDR2 SVGEGT. The CDR3 sequence is CASRDGSGRITDTQYF. Incomplete CDR3 DNA: TGTGCCAGCAGGGACGGTAGCGGGAGGATCACAGATACG.

This clone was seen at least ten times. The DNA read from the CDR3 is TGTGCCAGCAGTTCCGGGGACATTGGAAAA. It encodes CASSSGDIGK. The entire CDR3 is CASSSGDIGKLFF. The V call is TRBV28, the J call TRBJ1-4; possibly TRBD1 for D (6 bases). The CDR3 extends 3 residues past the end of the read, so its final part is completed from the germline J gene. The CDR3 is made up of 13 amino acids. The germline gives CDR1 MDHEN, CDR2 SYDVKM. The V end was cut by 4 bases, the J end by 10 bases, with 13 bases between.

This clone was recorded many times. Read sequence stops 3 residues before the CDR3 end, and the germline J gene provides the missing end. The chain joins TRBV15 to TRBJ2-5, with TRBD1 as a possible D gene (7 bases). The CDR3 has 16 residues. The V gene's germline CDR1 is LNHNV and CDR2 YYDKDF (reference sequence). V was cut by 4 bases and J by 1 base, with 16 bases left in between. The CDR3 protein is CATSKGGTDSQETQYF. The sequenced CDR3 bases are TGTGCCACCAGCAAAGGGGGGACAGACAGCCAAGAGACC.

At least ten counts were recorded for this clone. The read gets to within 3 residues of the CDR3 end, and the germline J gene fills in the rest. The chain has TRBV5-1 and TRBJ1-1; no clear D. CDR1 SGHRS and CDR2 YFSETQ come from the germline V gene. This CDR3 region has 15 residues. Here the CDR3 reads CASSLSGHGVGEAFF. The part of the CDR3 DNA that was read is TGCGCCAGCAGCTTAAGCGGGCACGGAGTAGGAGAA.

Relative to its sample, this clone is medium-sized. The CDR3 end lies 3 residues beyond the end of the read and is filled in from the germline J gene. The rearrangement joins TRBV30 to TRBJ2-5, with a possible D match to TRBD1 (5 bases). CDR1 GTSNPN and CDR2 SVGIG come from the germline V gene (reference sequence). This CDR3 contains 13 residues. Between the trimmed V and J ends, which lost 0 bases and 5 bases, there was a span of 10 bases. This CDR3 is CAWSVVRVETQYF. The DNA read from the CDR3 is TGTGCCTGGAGTGTTGTCAGGGTGGAGACC.

This clone was seen ten or more times. The CDR3 end falls 3 residues outside the read, so it is completed with the germline J gene. The chain links TRBV5-1 to TRBJ2-2; 10 nucleotides line up with TRBD2. Trimming took 3 bases from V and 4 from J; bases not matched to a gene: 9. Germline V CDR1 and CDR2: SGHRS, YFSETQ. The CDR3 sequence is 17 residues long. The CDR3 sequence is CASSSSSAGGSTGELFF. The DNA read from the CDR3 is TGCGCCAGCAGCTCAAGTTCAGCGGGAGGGTCCACCGGGGAG. Full variable domain (missing parts from reference TRBV5-1 and TRBJ2-2): KAGVTQTPRYLIKTRGQQVTLSCSPISGHRSVSWYQQTPGQGLQFLFEYFSETQRNKGNFPGRFSGRQFSNSRSEMNVSTLELGDSALYLCASSSSSAGGSTGELFFGEGSRLTVL.

This clone was detected ten times or more. With the read ending 3 residues before the CDR3 end, the germline J gene is used to fill in that end. The rearrangement joins TRBV19 to TRBJ2-3; tentative D call: TRBD2 (6 bases). CDR3 length: 13 amino acids. CDR1 LNHDA and CDR2 SQIVND come from the germline V gene (reference sequence). Between the trimmed V and J ends, which lost 4 bases and 5 bases, there was a span of 10 bases. CDR3 in amino acids: CASSTTRGDTQYF. CDR3 DNA (partial): TGTGCCAGTAGTACCACGCGGGGAGATACG.

This clone was picked up many times. The CDR3 end falls 3 residues outside the read, so it is completed with the germline J gene. The V and J genes are TRBV5-1 and TRBJ2-2; D gene ambiguous. The CDR3 is made up of 14 amino acids. The germline V and J ends were trimmed by 9 bases and 0 bases, with 12 bases remaining between them. CDR1 and CDR2 (germline): SGHRS, YFSETQ. CDR3 region: CATGDMTNTGELFF. The sequenced CDR3 bases are TGCGCCACCGGAGACATGACGAACACCGGGGAG.

In this sample, this clone turned up a few times. The CDR3 end lies 3 residues beyond the end of the read and is filled in from the germline J gene. The chain joins TRBV2 to TRBJ2-5, with TRBD2 matching over 14 bases. With 6 bases clipped from V and 1 base from J, the junction kept 13 bases outside the gene matches. Germline V CDR1 and CDR2: SNHLY, FYNNEI. CDR3 length equals 19 residues. The DNA read from the CDR3 is TGTGCCAGCAGCCGGACTAGCGGGAGGTCACCCCCCCTCCAAGAGACC. Encoded protein: CASSRTSGRSPPLQET. The entire CDR3 is CASSRTSGRSPPLQETQYF. Drawing the rest from reference TRBV2 and TRBJ2-5, the complete variable domain is EPEVTQTPSHQVTQMGQEVILRCVPISNHLYFYWYRQILGQKVEFLVSFYNNEISEKSEIFDDQFSVERPDGSNFTLKIRSTKLEDSAMYFCASSRTSGRSPPLQETQYFGPGTRLLVL.

This clone was recorded at least ten times. Read data end 3 residues before the CDR3 end; the end is taken from the germline J gene. This rearrangement joins TRBV29-1 to TRBJ2-2, with no clear D. From germline, CDR1 is SQVTM and CDR2 ANQGSEA. The germline V and J ends were trimmed by 6 bases and 6 bases, with 8 bases remaining between them. CDR3 size: 11 residues. The CDR3 DNA, read in part, is TGCAGCGTCCTTGGCCCCGGGGAG. This codes for CSVLGPGE. The entire CDR3 reads CSVLGPGELFF.

Concerning this clone itself: The read halts 3 residues ahead of the CDR3 end, with the missing end drawn from the germline J gene. This sequence joins TRBV7-6 and TRBJ2-7; unclear D gene. Germline values: CDR1 SGHVS, CDR2 FNYEAQ. V lost 5 bases and J lost 1, with 9 bases in between. This CDR3 is 13 amino acids long. CDR3 amino acids: CASSAQISYEQYF. The part of the CDR3 DNA that was read is TGTGCCAGCAGCGCACAGATATCCTACGAG.

This clone was observed at least ten times. The read ends 3 residues before the CDR3 terminus; that terminus is restored from the germline J gene. The chain joins TRBV2 to TRBJ2-7; weak D call: TRBD2 (7 bases). Trimming took off 9 bases at V and 2 bases at J, with 17 bases between the two ends. This CDR3 is 14 amino acids long. Looked up from germline, CDR1 is SNHLY and CDR2 is FYNNEI. The sequenced CDR3 bases are TGTGCCAGTGGGGGGGGCGGAAACACCTACGAG. Translated, it gives CASGGGGNTYE. In full, the CDR3 is CASGGGGNTYEQYF. Variable domain in full (rest from reference TRBV2 and TRBJ2-7): EPEVTQTPSHQVTQMGQEVILRCVPISNHLYFYWYRQILGQKVEFLVSFYNNEISEKSEIFDDQFSVERPDGSNFTLKIRSTKLEDSAMYFCASGGGGNTYEQYFGPGTRLTVT.

This clone has at least ten counts. The CDR3 is cut off 3 residues early in the read; its end comes from the germline J gene. The rearrangement uses TRBV20-1 and TRBJ2-4, with D possibly matching TRBD1 (5 bases). In germline, CDR1 is DFQATT, CDR2 SNEGSKA (reference sequence). Trimming left V 6 bases short and J 5 bases short, with 8 bases between. The CDR3 spans 11 residues. The CDR3 bases that were read are TGCAGTGCACCGACAGAAAACATT. Encoded protein: CSAPTENI. The complete CDR3 protein is CSAPTENIQYF.

This clone has just a few counts. From the germline J gene comes the end of the CDR3, since the read stops 3 residues before it. The chain employs TRBV20-1 and TRBJ1-1; tentative D call: TRBD1 (5 bases). This CDR3 has 13 amino acids. Germline V lookup: CDR1 DFQATT, CDR2 SNEGSKA (reference sequence). Trimming removed 5 bases from V and 1 base from J, with 11 bases in between. The chain's CDR3 is CSAGSGGNTEAFF. CDR3 bases read: TGCAGTGCTGGGTCGGGGGGGAACACTGAA.

This clone was recorded many times. The CDR3 end is not reached by the read, which stops 3 residues before it; the germline J gene fills it in. The genes are TRBV11-2 and TRBJ2-3; perhaps TRBD2 as D (6 bases). Germline V lookup: CDR1 SGHAT, CDR2 FQNNGV. This CDR3 spans 14 amino acids. The V end lost 5 bases, the J end lost 2 bases, and 11 bases lay between the germline ends. CDR3 amino acids: CASSPGLHTDTQYF. The covered CDR3 bases are TGTGCCAGCAGCCCGGGACTTCACACAGATACG.

Ten or more counts support this clone. Partial CDR3 DNA: TGTGCCATCAGTGAGTCGATGGCAGGGTCCGCAGATACG. It specifies CAISESMAGSADT. The full CDR3 sequence reads CAISESMAGSADTQYF. The chain combines TRBV10-3 with TRBJ2-3; D possibly corresponds to TRBD1 (5 bases). The read falls 3 residues short of the CDR3 end, and the missing part is taken from the germline J gene. Germline CDR1 is ENHRY and CDR2 is SYGVKD. The CDR3 runs 16 residues. Trimming stripped 0 bases from V and 4 bases from J, with 14 bases between.